The 16 T cell receptor beta chains in this list originate from one sample, sequenced in a study of blood T cell repertoires in COVID-19. Produced via immunoSEQ multiplex PCR; TCRdb's table is partial and in-frame only. The sample includes around 140,000 clones, more than 70% seen only once; the top ten take about 1.5%. The sequencing sample was made of peripheral blood. The receptors here all came from a human donor in a cohort sampled during active COVID-19.

This chain joins TRBV10-1 and TRBJ1-6; D is possibly TRBD1 (6 bases). The CDR3 is 13 amino acids. Looked up from germline, CDR1 is WNHNN and CDR2 is SYGVQD (reference sequence). V lost 2 bases, J lost 11 bases, and 10 bases lay in between. The CDR3 coding sequence is TGCGCCAGCAGTGAGGGCAGGGGTACACCCCTCCACTTT. Protein product: CASSEGRGTPLHF.

The rearrangement uses TRBV10-3 and TRBJ1-6, with 7 bases lining up with TRBD1. V lost 2 bases, J lost 3 bases, and 7 bases stayed unmatched. CDR1 is ENHRY, CDR2 SYGVKD, per germline. The CDR3 is 17 residues long. The CDR3 is CAISETVGGVYNSPLHF. The CDR3 nucleotides read TGTGCCATCAGTGAGACTGTAGGGGGCGTCTATAATTCACCCCTCCACTTT.

The chain employs TRBV27 and TRBJ1-2; D not resolved. The CDR3 length is 15 residues. The germline V gene has CDR1 MNHEY and CDR2 SMNVEV (reference sequence). The germline V and J ends were trimmed by 2 bases and 2 bases, with 12 bases remaining between them. The CDR3 region is CASSLSRLRNYGYTF. CDR3 nucleotides: TGTGCCAGCAGTTTAAGTCGCCTACGGAACTATGGCTACACCTTC.

As to this clone: This CDR3 is also generated by other DNA sequences in the sample. The V and J genes are TRBV7-3 and TRBJ1-2; D gene unclear. Germline CDR1 and CDR2: SGHTA and FQGTGA. V was cut by 2 bases and J by 2 bases, with 6 bases left in between. The CDR3 contains 13 residues. The CDR3 DNA is TGTGCCAGCAGCTTACCCGGGAACTATGGCTACACCTTC. Amino acid sequence: CASSLPGNYGYTF.

The rearrangement joins TRBV19 to TRBJ2-1; 10 bases match TRBD2. From germline, CDR1 is LNHDA and CDR2 SQIVND (reference sequence). J was trimmed by 6 bases and V by 6 bases; bases with no gene match: 8. This CDR3 comprises 15 residues. CDR3 DNA sequence: TGTGCCAGTAGAGAGCTAGCGGGGGTTATCAATGAGCAGTTCTTC. Amino acids: CASRELAGVINEQFF.

The CDR3 nucleotides read TGTGCCAGCAGCCCTCGCGTATCTACCCCGTATCAGCCCCAGCATTTT. Its protein is CASSPRVSTPYQPQHF. The genes are TRBV5-8 and TRBJ1-5; D is unresolved. There are 16 residues in the CDR3. CDR1 is SGHTS, CDR2 YDEGEE, per germline. V was pared by 4 bases and J by 5 bases, with 19 bases between.

A few counts support this clone. J is TRBJ2-7 and V is TRBV7-2; 7 bases are shared with TRBD2. There are 13 residues in the CDR3. The germline gives CDR1 SGHTA, CDR2 FQGNSA. The CDR3 region has the DNA TGTGCTTCCGGGGACTATCTATCCTACGAGCAGTACTTC. Protein sequence: CASGDYLSYEQYF.

The chain links TRBV5-1 to TRBJ2-5, with a weak D call TRBD2 (5 bases). V was shortened by 0 bases and J by 5 bases, with 11 bases between the two germline ends. Germline V gene sequence: CDR1 SGHRS, CDR2 YFSETQ. This CDR3 is 14 amino acids long. CDR3 sequence reads: CASSLVGSRETQYF. The CDR3 coding sequence is TGCGCCAGCAGCTTGGTGGGGAGTAGGGAGACCCAGTACTTC. The whole variable domain, remainder taken from reference TRBV5-1 and TRBJ2-5, is KAGVTQTPRYLIKTRGQQVTLSCSPISGHRSVSWYQQTPGQGLQFLFEYFSETQRNKGNFPGRFSGRQFSNSRSEMNVSTLELGDSALYLCASSLVGSRETQYFGPGTRLLVL.

This chain joins TRBV19 and TRBJ1-6; tentative D call: TRBD1 (5 bases). The length of the CDR3 is 16 residues. The germline V gene encodes CDR1 LNHDA and CDR2 SQIVND (reference sequence). V lost 7 bases and J 9 bases, leaving 22 bases between the germline ends. CDR3 DNA sequence: TGTGCCAGTACTAAGTATACCGACAGATTGATTTCACCCCTCCACTTT. Protein: CASTKYTDRLISPLHF.

This chain joins TRBV5-1 and TRBJ2-1; 9 bases are shared with TRBD2. This CDR3 has 18 residues. Looked up from germline, CDR1 is SGHRS and CDR2 is YFSETQ. Trimming took 0 bases from V and 4 from J; bases not matched to a gene: 11. CDR3 amino acids: CASSLGPPSGGLYNEQFF. For the CDR3, the DNA is TGCGCCAGCAGCTTGGGCCCCCCGAGCGGGGGGCTTTACAATGAGCAGTTCTTC. Complete variable domain (other parts from reference TRBV5-1 and TRBJ2-1): KAGVTQTPRYLIKTRGQQVTLSCSPISGHRSVSWYQQTPGQGLQFLFEYFSETQRNKGNFPGRFSGRQFSNSRSEMNVSTLELGDSALYLCASSLGPPSGGLYNEQFFGPGTRLTVL.

About this clone itself: The same CDR3 is also encoded by other DNA sequences in this sample. This chain uses TRBV7-2 with TRBJ2-3, with TRBD1 matching 11 bases. Germline V gene lookup returns CDR1 SGHTA and CDR2 FQGNSA. With 5 bases clipped from V and 2 bases from J, the junction kept 3 bases outside the gene matches. CDR3 length: 15 amino acids. The CDR3, as DNA: TGTGCCAGCAGCCCGGACAGGGGGCACACAGATACGCAGTATTTT. Protein product: CASSPDRGHTDTQYF.

The chain carries TRBV6-5 and TRBJ1-6; 8 nucleotides align to TRBD1. Germline CDR1 and CDR2: MNHEY and SVGAGI. V trimming: 5 bases; J trimming: 10 bases; junction bases outside the gene matches: 7. This CDR3 comprises 14 residues. This CDR3 reads CASSQDREVSPLHF. The CDR3 bases are TGTGCCAGCAGTCAGGACAGGGAGGTCTCACCCCTCCACTTT.

This chain joins TRBV10-3 and TRBJ1-5, with 9 positions matching TRBD1. This CDR3 contains 13 residues. The germline CDR1 and CDR2 sequences are ENHRY and SYGVKD. The junction had 2 bases not matched to a gene; V was cut back by 4 bases and J by 7 bases. CDR3 loop: CAISGTGVQPQHF. CDR3 in DNA: TGTGCCATCAGTGGGACAGGGGTACAGCCCCAGCATTTT.

This clone was detected only once. The V gene is TRBV12-3 or TRBV12-4, the J gene TRBJ1-1; D possibly corresponds to TRBD1 (5 bases). V dropped 7 bases and J dropped 4 bases, with 13 bases sitting between them. This CDR3 spans 13 amino acids. The chain's CDR3 is CASTPRGGTEAFF. The CDR3, as DNA: TGTGCCAGCACCCCGCGGGGGGGCACTGAAGCTTTCTTT.

In this sample, this clone turned up once. The chain is built from TRBV27 and TRBJ2-6; 8 nucleotides align to TRBD1. The CDR3 spans 16 residues. Germline values: CDR1 MNHEY, CDR2 SMNVEV (reference sequence). The J segment lost 1 base and the V segment lost 6 bases, leaving 5 bases of the junction unmatched. The chain's CDR3 is CASRGDRYSGANVLTF. DNA of the CDR3: TGTGCCAGCAGGGGGGACAGGTATTCTGGGGCCAACGTCCTGACTTTC.

This chain uses TRBV4-1 with TRBJ1-2, with TRBD1 matching over 8 bases. V shed 4 bases and J 4 bases; nucleotides not matched to a gene: 8. There are 15 residues in the CDR3. The V gene's germline CDR1 is MGHRA and CDR2 YSYEKL. DNA for the CDR3: TGCGCCAGCAGCCTCGGGACAGGTCTCATCTATGGCTACACCTTC. This translates into CASSLGTGLIYGYTF.